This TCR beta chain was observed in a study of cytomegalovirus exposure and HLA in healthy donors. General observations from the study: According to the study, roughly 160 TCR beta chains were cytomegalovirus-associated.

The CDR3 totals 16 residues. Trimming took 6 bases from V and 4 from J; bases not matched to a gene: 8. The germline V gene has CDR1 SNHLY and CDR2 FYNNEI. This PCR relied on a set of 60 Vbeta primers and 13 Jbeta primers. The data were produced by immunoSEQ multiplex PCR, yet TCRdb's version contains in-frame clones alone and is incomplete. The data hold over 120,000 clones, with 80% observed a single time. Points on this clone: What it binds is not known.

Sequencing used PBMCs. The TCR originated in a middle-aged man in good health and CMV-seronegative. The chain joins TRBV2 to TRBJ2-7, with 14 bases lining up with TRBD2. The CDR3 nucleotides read TGTGCCAGCAGCGGGACTAGCGGGGGCCTTCCTTACGAGCAGTACTTC. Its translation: CASSGTSGGLPYEQYF.